Each of the 6 T cell receptor beta chains below was sequenced from the same sample in a study of OX40 agonist ivuxolimab in advanced cancers. Sequencing was performed with immunoSEQ multiplex PCR; in TCRdb, only in-frame clones are kept and a portion is missing. This table holds more than 80,000 clones, 85% to 90% found once. The sample consisted of CD4+ or CD8+ T cells sorted from blood, taken in a trial of the OX40 agonist ivuxolimab. Source of these receptors: an adult with an advanced solid tumor such as melanoma, head and neck, liver or kidney cancer.

There are a few counts of this clone. V gene TRBV18 combines with J gene TRBJ1-2; a possible D gene is TRBD1 (6 bases). The V end lost 3 bases, the J end lost 4 bases, and 9 bases lay between the germline ends. CDR1 is KGHSH, CDR2 LQKENI, per germline. This CDR3 spans 13 amino acids. CDR3 in DNA: TGTGCCAGCTCACCGGAGGACAGCTATGGCTACACCTTC. This gives the protein CASSPEDSYGYTF. Using reference TRBV18 and TRBJ1-2 for the parts outside the CDR3, the full variable domain is NAGVMQNPRHLVRRRGQEARLRCSPMKGHSHVYWYRQLPEEGLKFMVYLQKENIIDESGMPKERFSAEFPKEGPSILRIQQVVRGDSAAYFCASSPEDSYGYTFGSGTRLTVV.

The genes are TRBV7-3 and TRBJ2-2; no definite D call. Per the germline V gene, CDR1 is SGHTA and CDR2 is FQGTGA. V was cut by 5 bases and J by 2 bases, with 9 bases left in between. This CDR3 spans 14 amino acids. The CDR3 bases are TGTGCCAGCAGCCAGGATTTTAACACCGGGGAGCTGTTTTTT. Residues: CASSQDFNTGELFF.

The chain links TRBV2 to TRBJ2-7; 12 nucleotides line up with TRBD1. Germline V gene lookup returns CDR1 SNHLY and CDR2 FYNNEI. The ends lost 6 bases at V and 9 bases at J; junction bases unmatched: 6. CDR3 size: 13 residues. The CDR3 loop reads CASRTGQGAVQYF. CDR3 DNA sequence: TGTGCCAGCAGGACGGGACAGGGGGCGGTGCAGTACTTC. The variable domain in full, with the rest retrieved from reference TRBV2 and TRBJ2-7, is EPEVTQTPSHQVTQMGQEVILRCVPISNHLYFYWYRQILGQKVEFLVSFYNNEISEKSEIFDDQFSVERPDGSNFTLKIRSTKLEDSAMYFCASRTGQGAVQYFGPGTRLTVT.

The chain has TRBV11-3 and TRBJ2-3; 12 positions agree with TRBD2. The CDR3 is 17 residues long. V lost 1 base and J lost 4; bases outside the gene matches: 6. Germline CDR1 SGHNT, CDR2 YENEEA. DNA for the CDR3: TGTGCCAGCAGCTTAGCCCGCCGACTAGCGGGAGCAGATACGCAGTATTTT. Translating gives CASSLARRLAGADTQYF.

V gene TRBV9 combines with J gene TRBJ2-2, with no clear D. This CDR3 has 16 residues. Trimming took 0 bases from V and 8 from J, leaving 17 bases between them. Germline lookup yields CDR1 SGDLS and CDR2 YYNGEE. CDR3 nucleotide sequence: TGTGCCAGCAGCGTAGGGGTACTGCCTCCCCAAGGGGAGCTGTTTTTT. It yields the protein CASSVGVLPPQGELFF.

The genes are TRBV19 and TRBJ2-3; D possibly corresponds to TRBD1 (5 bases). V lost 11 bases and J lost 2, with 17 bases in between. CDR1 is LNHDA and CDR2 is SQIVND in the germline V gene (reference sequence). This CDR3 comprises 14 residues. The CDR3 coding sequence is TGTGCCTCCAAAGGTGGGGCTTACACAGATACGCAGTATTTT. Its translation: CASKGGAYTDTQYF.